A single sample is the source of the 20 T cell receptor beta chains below, sequenced in a study of post-analysis software for immune sequencing data. These receptors' antigens are unknown. Findings and caveats of the study: Higher frequency in patients than in controls was seen for several TRBV segments, with TRBV5-6, TRBV5-1 and TRBV20-1 among them.

Prepared libraries of TCR beta cDNA carried unique molecular identifiers. TCRdb itself ran the PCR reads through MiXCR, one entry per CDR3 protein. The sample carries about 770,000 distinct CDR3 sequences, about 43% recorded once. The sample consisted of blood. The receptors shown here come from a girl between 5 and 17 years old with multiple sclerosis.

This clonotype was seen more than once but under ten times. The chain uses TRBV2 and TRBJ2-1, with 7 bases identical to TRBD1. Germline CDR1 and CDR2: SNHLY and FYNNEI. V dropped 10 bases and J dropped 8; count of bases not matched to a gene: 8. This CDR3 is 12 amino acids long. The CDR3, as DNA: TGTGCCATTTTGGACAGGTTGGATGAGCAGTTCTTC. It yields the protein CAILDRLDEQFF.

The chain carries TRBV20-1 and TRBJ2-3; 7 bases line up with TRBD2. V lost 6 bases and J lost 2; bases outside the gene matches: 11. Germline-derived CDR1 and CDR2 are DFQATT and SNEGSKA (reference sequence). The CDR3 length is 15 residues. The CDR3 DNA follows: TGCAGTGCCAGGGAGCCAGCGGGACCCACAGATACGCAGTATTTT. Its protein product is CSAREPAGPTDTQYF.

This clonotype was observed a handful of times. The genes are TRBV3-1 and TRBJ2-5, with D tentatively TRBD2 (7 bases). Germline CDR1 reads LGHDT; CDR2 reads YNNKEL (reference sequence). The CDR3 has 15 residues. The V end lost 1 base, the J end lost 4 bases, and 13 bases lay between the germline ends. DNA for the CDR3: TGTGCCAGCAGCCAAGCACAGGGAGGGTCAGAGACCCAGTACTTC. Its translation: CASSQAQGGSETQYF.

This chain links TRBV28 with TRBJ2-1, with D possibly being TRBD1 (6 bases). Germline CDR1 is MDHEN and CDR2 is SYDVKM. CDR3 length: 10 residues. V was pared by 8 bases and J by 15 bases, with 14 bases between. Here the CDR3 reads CASSGVSMFF. The CDR3 DNA follows: TGTGCCAGCTCAGGGGTGTCTATGTTCTTC.

This clonotype was recorded a few times. CDR3 DNA: TGTGCCAGCAGACCCGGACAGGACTATGGCTACACCTTC. Protein sequence: CASRPGQDYGYTF. The gene calls are TRBV7-9 and TRBJ1-2, with 7 bases that match TRBD1. The germline gives CDR1 SEHNR, CDR2 FQNEAQ (reference sequence). This CDR3 comprises 13 residues. V gave up 6 bases and J gave up 3 bases; unmatched junction bases: 4.

The V call is TRBV3-1, the J call TRBJ1-5; perhaps TRBD1 as D (6 bases). The CDR3 contains 17 residues. Germline V gene data show CDR1 as LGHDT and CDR2 as YNNKEL (reference sequence). Trimming pared 4 bases from V and 7 bases from J, leaving 23 bases between. The CDR3 sequence is CASSLGGQGSILQPQHF. The CDR3 DNA is TGTGCCAGCAGCCTGGGGGGCCAAGGTTCAATCCTGCAGCCCCAGCATTTT. The full variable domain, completed using reference TRBV3-1 and TRBJ1-5, is DTAVSQTPKYLVTQMGNDKSIKCEQNLGHDTMYWYKQDSKKFLKIMFSYNNKELIINETVPNRFSPKSPDKAHLNLHINSLELGDSAVYFCASSLGGQGSILQPQHFGDGTRLSIL.

The chain has TRBV4-1 and TRBJ2-1; 11 nucleotides align to TRBD2. V was clipped by 3 bases and J by 9 bases; unmatched bases: 10. The V gene's germline CDR1 is MGHRA and CDR2 YSYEKL. This CDR3 contains 16 residues. The DNA for the CDR3 is TGCGCCAGCAGCCACGAGAGACTAGCGGGACCGGGTGAGCAGTTCTTC. Amino acids: CASSHERLAGPGEQFF.

The rearrangement links TRBV28 to TRBJ2-1, with 7 bases matching TRBD1. Germline CDR1 MDHEN, CDR2 SYDVKM. This CDR3 is 18 amino acids long. The ends lost 3 bases at V and 3 bases at J; junction bases unmatched: 14. The CDR3 DNA follows: TGTGCCAGCAGTTTCGCCCCAGGACAGGCGAGGATCTACAATGAGCAGTTCTTC. Amino acid sequence: CASSFAPGQARIYNEQFF. Full variable domain (outside the CDR3, taken from reference TRBV28 and TRBJ2-1): DVKVTQSSRYLVKRTGEKVFLECVQDMDHENMFWYRQDPGLGLRLIYFSYDVKMKEKGDIPEGYSVSREKKERFSLILESASTNQTSMYLCASSFAPGQARIYNEQFFGPGTRLTVL.

A single count supports this clonotype. The CDR3 coding sequence is TGTGCCAGCAGGGGGACTAGCGGGAGCCCCTACGAGCAGTACTTC. Translated: CASRGTSGSPYEQYF. The chain links TRBV7-9 to TRBJ2-7; 14 bases are shared with TRBD2. Germline V lookup: CDR1 SEHNR, CDR2 FQNEAQ (reference sequence). V was pared by 6 bases and J by 2 bases, with 3 bases of the junction left unmatched. The CDR3 sequence is 15 residues long.

The chain recombines TRBV7-8 with TRBJ2-7; 8 positions match TRBD2. With V trimmed by 5 bases and J by 3 bases, 9 bases remained unmatched. From germline, CDR1 is SGHVS and CDR2 FQNEAQ. This CDR3 has 15 residues. In DNA, the CDR3 is TGTGCCAGCAGCCCCCGGGGGGGCGGAAACTACGAGCAGTACTTC. Its translation: CASSPRGGGNYEQYF.

This clonotype was found a few times. The V and J genes are TRBV7-2 and TRBJ2-3; D is tentatively TRBD1 or TRBD2 (5 bases each). The CDR3 loop spans 14 amino acids. Trimming took 4 bases from V and 5 from J, leaving 13 bases between them. Germline V gene sequence: CDR1 SGHTA, CDR2 FQGNSA. DNA for the CDR3: TGTGCCAGCAGCTGGGACCTAGGGGTAGATACGCAGTATTTT. Amino acid sequence: CASSWDLGVDTQYF.

The gene calls are TRBV2 and TRBJ2-7, with 7 bases matching TRBD1. The junction had 9 bases not matched to a gene; V was cut back by 6 bases and J by 1 base. Germline V gene sequence: CDR1 SNHLY, CDR2 FYNNEI. CDR3 length equals 15 residues. The CDR3 DNA sequence: TGTGCCAGCAGCGGACAGGATCTCGGATCCTACGAGCAGTACTTC. It translates to CASSGQDLGSYEQYF.

V and J are TRBV20-1 and TRBJ2-1, with D possibly being TRBD1 (5 bases). The CDR3 covers 14 residues. Trimming left V 1 base short and J 3 bases short, with 10 bases between. Germline V gene lookup returns CDR1 DFQATT and CDR2 SNEGSKA (reference sequence). The DNA for the CDR3 is TGCAGTGCTAGAGTCGGACACCTCTACAATGAGCAGTTCTTC. This sequence encodes CSARVGHLYNEQFF.

The chain combines TRBV14 with TRBJ2-1, with D uncertain. The ends were cut back, 0 bases at V and 8 bases at J, with 11 bases in the middle. This CDR3 is built from 14 residues. The germline CDR1 and CDR2 sequences are SGHDN and FVKESK. The CDR3 region is CASSQEGSWDEQFF. The CDR3 DNA sequence: TGTGCCAGCAGCCAAGAGGGATCTTGGGATGAGCAGTTCTTC.

The CDR3 reads CASSLGGGLAPTGELFF. The CDR3 DNA reads TGTGCCAGCAGCTTAGGGGGGGGACTAGCCCCCACCGGGGAGCTGTTTTTT. The J gene is TRBJ2-2, the V gene TRBV7-6; 9 nucleotides match TRBD2. Losses at the gene ends were 1 base for V and 4 bases for J; bases not matched to a gene: 7. The CDR3 is made up of 17 amino acids. The V gene's germline CDR1 is SGHVS and CDR2 FNYEAQ. Using reference TRBV7-6 and TRBJ2-2 for the parts outside the CDR3, the full variable domain is GAGVSQSPRYKVTKRGQDVALRCDPISGHVSLYWYRQALGQGPEFLTYFNYEAQQDKSGLPNDRFSAERPEGSISTLTIQRTEQRDSAMYRCASSLGGGLAPTGELFFGEGSRLTVL.

This chain's CDR3 is CASSHSLIGTYNEQFF. The CDR3 DNA reads as TGCGCCAGCAGCCACTCTCTTATCGGGACCTACAATGAGCAGTTCTTC. The chain is built from TRBV5-1 and TRBJ2-1, with TRBD2 as a possible D gene (5 bases). Trimming shortened V by 4 bases and J by 2 bases, and 16 bases separated the two germline ends. Germline CDR1 reads SGHRS; CDR2 reads YFSETQ. CDR3 length: 16 residues.

This CDR3 is CASSQGVTGIGEQFF. The CDR3 DNA reads as TGCGCCAGCAGCCAAGGGGTCACTGGCATCGGTGAGCAGTTCTTC. V gene TRBV4-3 combines with J gene TRBJ2-1; D call uncertain. Germline lookup yields CDR1 LGHNA and CDR2 YSLEER. The CDR3 has 15 amino acids. Trimming stripped 1 base from V and 9 bases from J, with 16 bases between.

V usage is TRBV25-1 and J usage is TRBJ1-2; weak D call: TRBD1 (6 bases). Germline V CDR1 and CDR2: MGHDK, SYGVNS. V was shortened by 3 bases and J by 0 bases, with 11 bases between the two germline ends. The CDR3 contains 15 residues. The CDR3, as DNA: TGTGCCAGCAGTGACACAAACAGGGCTAACTATGGCTACACCTTC. Its translation: CASSDTNRANYGYTF.

The genes are TRBV28 and TRBJ2-5; unclear D gene. Germline V CDR1 and CDR2: MDHEN, SYDVKM. The CDR3 contains 12 residues. V was clipped by 10 bases and J by 4 bases, with 13 bases between them. As DNA, the CDR3 is TGTGCCACCCGAGGCCCCCCAGAGACCCAGTACTTC. It yields the protein CATRGPPETQYF. Complete variable domain (other parts from reference TRBV28 and TRBJ2-5): DVKVTQSSRYLVKRTGEKVFLECVQDMDHENMFWYRQDPGLGLRLIYFSYDVKMKEKGDIPEGYSVSREKKERFSLILESASTNQTSMYLCATRGPPETQYFGPGTRLLVL.

J is TRBJ2-7 and V is TRBV20-1, with 7 bases aligning to TRBD1. The DNA end lines up better with TRBJ2-5; the J call may be wrong. The germline V gene has CDR1 DFQATT and CDR2 SNEGSKA (reference sequence). This CDR3 is 13 amino acids long. The CDR3 DNA sequence: TGCAGTGCAACACCCGGGACAGCCAAGACCCAGTACTTC. This gives the protein CSATPGTAKTQYF.